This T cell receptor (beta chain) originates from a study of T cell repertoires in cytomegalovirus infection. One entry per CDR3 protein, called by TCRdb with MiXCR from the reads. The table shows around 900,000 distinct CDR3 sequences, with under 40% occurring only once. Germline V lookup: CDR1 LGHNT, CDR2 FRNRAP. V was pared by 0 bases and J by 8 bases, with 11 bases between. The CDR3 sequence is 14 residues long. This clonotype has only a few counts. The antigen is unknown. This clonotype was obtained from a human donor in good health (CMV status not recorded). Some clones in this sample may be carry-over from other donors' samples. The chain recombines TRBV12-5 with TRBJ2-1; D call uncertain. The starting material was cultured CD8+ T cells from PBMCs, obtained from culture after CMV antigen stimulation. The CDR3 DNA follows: TGTGCTAGTGGTTTGGTAATCATTCCCGATGAGCAGTTCTTC. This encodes CASGLVIIPDEQFF.